This T cell receptor (beta chain) was observed in a study of blood T cell repertoires in COVID-19. As for the study in general: Sites across the United States, Italy and Spain contributed samples from acute and convalescent COVID-19. T cells, B-cell-depleted T cells, or PBMCs provided the cDNA or gDNA that served as material.

How the authors handled the data: It was from reference gene primer amplification that nucleated cell counts were estimated. Only in-frame clones appear in the TCRdb table, and some are missing; sequencing was by immunoSEQ multiplex PCR. V and J calls and clone size follow that table, whereas D and trimming were derived from the DNA. The repertoire holds around 50,000 clones, with approximately 82% as singletons. This CDR3 region has 16 residues. The germline gives CDR1 KGHDR, CDR2 SFDVKD. V shed 4 bases and J 4 bases; nucleotides not matched to a gene: 5. This TCR was sampled from a human donor in a cohort sampled during active COVID-19. The sample consisted of peripheral blood. This rearrangement joins TRBV24-1 to TRBJ2-3; 12 bases are a match to TRBD2. As DNA, the CDR3 is TGTGCCACCAGTGAGACTAGCGGGAGTAGCGCAGATACGCAGTATTTT. Protein: CATSETSGSSADTQYF.